Following are 2 T cell receptor beta chains from one sample sequenced in a study of T cell responses to AZD1222 COVID-19 vaccine. Profiling relied on immunoSEQ multiplex PCR, and the TCRdb table lists in-frame clones only, not all of them. The sample yields about 140,000 clones, around 90% seen once. This sample comprised peripheral blood, obtained 28 days after the second AZD1222 dose. The receptors derive from an adult who received the AZD1222 COVID-19 vaccine.

The chain combines TRBV5-1 with TRBJ1-2; unclear D gene. Germline lookup yields CDR1 SGHRS and CDR2 YFSETQ. The CDR3 consists of 12 residues. V lost 5 bases and J lost 4, with 9 bases in between. The CDR3 DNA reads TGCGCCAGCAGGGCAGAGTTCTATGGCTACACCTTC. Protein: CASRAEFYGYTF.

This clone was detected only once. The V call is TRBV4-1, the J call TRBJ2-4; D is uncertain. With 1 base removed from V and 4 bases from J, the gap between germline ends came to 8 bases. Germline CDR1 MGHRA, CDR2 YSYEKL. The CDR3 extends over 14 amino acids. The CDR3 bases are TGCGCCAGCAGCCAAGTAGGGCCGAAAAACATTCAGTACTTC. Translation gives CASSQVGPKNIQYF.